This entry describes one TCR beta chain. Its antigen is not identified. The data stem from a study of cytomegalovirus exposure and HLA in healthy donors. Use of 60 Vbeta and 13 Jbeta primers characterized the PCR. The repertoire was sequenced with immunoSEQ multiplex PCR; TCRdb's copy has only in-frame clones and lacks some. The table lists approximately 73,000 clones, 60% to 70% of them singletons. This CDR3 contains 12 residues. Germline-derived CDR1 and CDR2 are SGHRS and YFSETQ. The ends were cut back, 5 bases at V and 6 bases at J, with 11 bases in the middle. Notes on the study in general: The authors listed around 150 TCR beta chains as cytomegalovirus-associated. DRB1 had the most TCR associations and HLA-C the fewest, a later analysis found, with rates varying by HLA locus. According to an earlier analysis, most TCR beta V segments yielded productive rearrangements about 87% or about 30% of the time.

V usage is TRBV5-1 and J usage is TRBJ1-2; no clear D. The receptor was isolated from a man aged 25 to 40 in good health and CMV-seropositive. Sequenced material: PBMCs. CDR3 in amino acids: CASSLDSDGYTF. CDR3 nucleotide sequence: TGCGCCAGCAGTTTAGACTCGGATGGCTACACCTTC.